These 3 T cell receptor beta chains were all obtained from the same sample, sequenced in a study of cytomegalovirus exposure and HLA in healthy donors. The PCR made use of 60 Vbeta and 13 Jbeta primers. This table comes from immunoSEQ multiplex PCR, and its TCRdb copy is limited to in-frame clones, with some not included. The sample has 250,000 to 350,000 clones; about 80% are singletons. The sequenced material came from PBMCs. These receptors originate from a girl aged 2 to 9 in good health and CMV-seronegative.

This chain connects TRBV6-6 to TRBJ1-6; D is uncertain. This CDR3 is built from 14 residues. The germline V gene encodes CDR1 MNHNY and CDR2 SVGAGI (reference sequence). Deletions cut 6 bases from V and 5 bases from J, with 11 bases between. In nucleotides, the CDR3 is TGTGCCAGCAGGACGACATGGGATAATTCACCCCTCCACTTT. Residues: CASRTTWDNSPLHF.

The chain combines TRBV5-1 with TRBJ1-5; TRBD1 might be the D (6 bases). Germline V CDR1 and CDR2: SGHRS, YFSETQ. This CDR3 spans 13 amino acids. V lost 4 bases and J lost 4, with 9 bases in between. CDR3 nucleotide sequence: TGCGCCAGCAGCCCCGGACAGAATCAGCCCCAGCATTTT. Translation: CASSPGQNQPQHF. Full variable domain (outside the CDR3, taken from reference TRBV5-1 and TRBJ1-5): KAGVTQTPRYLIKTRGQQVTLSCSPISGHRSVSWYQQTPGQGLQFLFEYFSETQRNKGNFPGRFSGRQFSNSRSEMNVSTLELGDSALYLCASSPGQNQPQHFGDGTRLSIL.

This clone was detected only a few times. The chain uses TRBV11-1 and TRBJ2-5; TRBD2 matches 13 bases. From germline, CDR1 is SGHAT and CDR2 FQDESV (reference sequence). Germline trimming cut 5 bases from V and 5 bases from J; bases unmatched to any gene: 5. CDR3 length equals 15 residues. Written as DNA, the CDR3 is TGTGCCAGCAGCGAGGGACTAGCGGGACTGGAGACCCAGTACTTC. This translates into CASSEGLAGLETQYF.